Below are 9 T cell receptor beta chains sequenced from a single sample in a study of T cells in Graves' hyperthyroidism and ophthalmopathy. RNA transcripts yielded amplified TCR beta CDR3 regions. First-round RT-PCR with HTBI primers amplified the TCR CDR3 region. Each CDR3 protein gets one entry after TCRdb re-called the multiplex PCR reads with MiXCR. In the table there are hundreds of thousands of distinct CDR3 sequences, about 15% of which are singletons. Input material: blood. Source of these receptors: a woman aged 25 to 39 with Graves' hyperthyroidism that later progressed to Graves' ophthalmopathy.

In this sample, this clonotype turned up many times. This chain joins TRBV3-1 and TRBJ2-3; D gene uncertain. The germline CDR1 and CDR2 sequences are LGHDT and YNNKEL (reference sequence). Between the trimmed V and J ends, which lost 3 bases and 2 bases, there was a span of 12 bases. The CDR3 spans 15 residues. This CDR3 is CASSHRNGPTDTQYF. The DNA of the CDR3 is TGTGCCAGCAGCCATCGTAACGGGCCCACAGATACGCAGTATTTT.

This clonotype was seen at least ten times. The genes are TRBV29-1 and TRBJ1-1; the match to TRBD1 covers 10 bases. CDR1 SQVTM and CDR2 ANQGSEA come from the germline V gene. J was trimmed by 0 bases and V by 6 bases; bases with no gene match: 7. This CDR3 comprises 15 residues. CDR3 nucleotide sequence: TGCAGCGTCGCGGGACAGGGGACAATGAACACTGAAGCTTTCTTT. This sequence encodes CSVAGQGTMNTEAFF.

In this sample, this clonotype turned up many times. The V call is TRBV2, the J call TRBJ1-5; 11 nucleotides line up with TRBD1. Germline CDR1 SNHLY, CDR2 FYNNEI. V was pared by 3 bases and J by 1 base, with 5 bases of the junction left unmatched. CDR3 length equals 17 residues. In DNA form, the CDR3 reads TGTGCCAGCAGTGAGGGACAGGGGGAGGCAAGCAATCAGCCCCAGCATTTT. This codes for CASSEGQGEASNQPQHF. The full variable domain, rest sourced from reference TRBV2 and TRBJ1-5, is EPEVTQTPSHQVTQMGQEVILRCVPISNHLYFYWYRQILGQKVEFLVSFYNNEISEKSEIFDDQFSVERPDGSNFTLKIRSTKLEDSAMYFCASSEGQGEASNQPQHFGDGTRLSIL.

On this clonotype itself: Just one base apart from a much larger clone, this may be a read error. This sequence joins TRBV20-1 and TRBJ1-5, with 8 bases lining up with TRBD1. The CDR3 sequence is 18 residues long. Germline assignment: CDR1 DFQATT and CDR2 SNEGSKA (reference sequence). DNA of the CDR3: TGCAGTGCTAGAGGTCAGGGGGCTGTTTTTACGGGCGATCAGCCCCAGCAGTTT. Its translation is CSARGQGAVFTGDQPQQF.

In this sample, this clonotype turned up many times. V is TRBV20-1 and J is TRBJ2-3, with 8 nucleotides matching TRBD2. The V and J ends lost 2 bases and 3 bases, in that order; junction bases with no gene match: 19. There are 19 residues in the CDR3. Germline-derived CDR1 and CDR2 are DFQATT and SNEGSKA (reference sequence). Written as DNA, the CDR3 is TGCAGTGCTAGATGGGGTGTTGGAATAAGCGGGAGTGTGACAGATACGCAGTATTTT. Protein product: CSARWGVGISGSVTDTQYF.

The chain is built from TRBV4-1 and TRBJ2-1; TRBD1 or TRBD2 may be the D gene (5 bases each). The CDR3 is 17 amino acids. Trimming removed 0 bases from V and 4 bases from J, with 16 bases in between. The V gene's germline CDR1 is MGHRA and CDR2 YSYEKL. CDR3 loop: CASSQEEPGTDYNEQFF. The CDR3, as DNA: TGCGCCAGCAGCCAAGAAGAACCCGGGACGGATTACAATGAGCAGTTCTTC.

This sequence joins TRBV4-1 and TRBJ1-6; possibly TRBD1 for D (6 bases). The CDR3 runs to 16 residues. Trimming took off 1 base at V and 3 bases at J, with 10 bases between the two ends. Germline assignment: CDR1 MGHRA and CDR2 YSYEKL. CDR3 sequence reads: CASSQVKGGYNSPLHF. The CDR3 DNA is TGCGCCAGCAGCCAAGTTAAGGGGGGCTATAATTCACCCCTCCACTTT.

The table lists this clonotype with many counts. The chain employs TRBV27 and TRBJ2-2; D is unclear. CDR1 MNHEY and CDR2 SMNVEV come from the germline V gene (reference sequence). The CDR3 spans 14 residues. V was shortened by 3 bases and J by 2 bases, with 7 bases between the two germline ends. The CDR3 DNA reads as TGTGCCAGCAGTTTCACGCATAACACCGGGGAGCTGTTTTTT. It translates to CASSFTHNTGELFF.

This clonotype was picked up many times. The chain's CDR3 is CASTPGTTRSSYEQYF. The CDR3 bases are TGTGCCAGCACCCCCGGGACTACGAGAAGCTCCTACGAGCAGTACTTC. This chain joins TRBV28 and TRBJ2-7; 7 bases line up with TRBD2. Germline assignment: CDR1 MDHEN and CDR2 SYDVKM. With V trimmed by 7 bases and J by 0 bases, 12 bases remained unmatched. The CDR3 consists of 16 residues. The whole variable domain, filled in from reference TRBV28 and TRBJ2-7, reads DVKVTQSSRYLVKRTGEKVFLECVQDMDHENMFWYRQDPGLGLRLIYFSYDVKMKEKGDIPEGYSVSREKKERFSLILESASTNQTSMYLCASTPGTTRSSYEQYFGPGTRLTVT.